This T cell receptor beta chain was obtained from a study of cytomegalovirus exposure and HLA in healthy donors. The CDR3 sequence is 13 residues long. Trimming took 1 base from V and 6 from J, leaving 9 bases between them. Looked up from germline, CDR1 is SGHTA and CDR2 is FQGNSA. PCR primers comprised 60 Vbeta and 13 Jbeta primers. In the authors' methods: In a later analysis, the count reached about 75 million unique TCR beta chains, with about 9.9 million shared. Data came from immunoSEQ multiplex PCR; TCRdb stores just in-frame clones and leaves some out. V, J and clone size were drawn from that table, and D and trimming were deduced from the DNA. Recorded for this sample: about 40,000 clones. Note on this clone: Its antigen is unknown.

Broader study findings: A later analysis showed TCR association rates differing by HLA locus, peaking at DRB1 and lowest at HLA-C. Other equally common chains were less clonally expanded than HLA-associated TCR beta chains, a later analysis showed. Presence/absence analyses assumed roughly uniform sequencing depth across donors.

This chain uses TRBV7-2 with TRBJ1-1; no clear D. The TCR sequence derives from a human donor in good health. Sequenced sample: PBMCs. CDR3 sequence reads: CASSLVYSAEAFF. The DNA of the CDR3 is TGTGCCAGCAGCTTAGTCTATTCGGCTGAAGCTTTCTTT.